These T cell receptor beta chains were read from a single sample in a study of sequential checkpoint blockade in melanoma. Here immunoSEQ multiplex PCR was the method, and the copy in TCRdb shows in-frame clones only, minus some. The repertoire holds some 30,000 clones, with roughly 85% as singletons. Here the sequenced sample was CD8+ T cells sorted from blood (inferred from file names), taken from a patient given nivolumab and ipilimumab in sequence. The receptor source for this set is a human donor with melanoma. Both conserved end residues are part of each CDR3. A D gene is named only where the DNA matches it firmly. Clone sizes are given selectively: once, few, many, or a class where the clone is expanded.

CDR3nt: TGTGCCAGCAGTGCCCCCCGGGAAATGGCTCGGGACACTGAAGCTTTCTTT
CDR3aa: CASSAPREMARDTEAFF
abundance: -
d_gene: -
v_gene: TRBV2
j_gene: TRBJ1-1

CDR3nt: TGTGCCAGTACCGCGGGACAGGGGGGATACGAGCAGTACTTC
CDR3aa: CASTAGQGGYEQYF
abundance: -
d_gene: TRBD1
v_gene: TRBV19
j_gene: TRBJ2-7

CDR3nt: TGTGCCAGCAGCTCCGACCCGGGGAGCATGAACACTGAAGCTTTCTTT
CDR3aa: CASSSDPGSMNTEAFF
abundance: -
d_gene: -
v_gene: TRBV7-2
j_gene: TRBJ1-1

CDR3nt: TGTGCCAGCAGCCCGGGACAGGGGGGCTACAATGAGCAGTTCTTC
CDR3aa: CASSPGQGGYNEQFF
abundance: few
d_gene: TRBD1
v_gene: TRBV5-4
j_gene: TRBJ2-1

CDR3nt: TGTGCCAGCAGCAGGGAGGGTGTCGGGGAGCTGTTTTTT
CDR3aa: CASSREGVGELFF
abundance: -
d_gene: TRBD2
v_gene: TRBV7-9
j_gene: TRBJ2-2

CDR3nt: TGTGCCTGGAGTATAGCCGGGGAGCTGTTTTTT
CDR3aa: CAWSIAGELFF
abundance: -
d_gene: -
v_gene: TRBV30
j_gene: TRBJ2-2

CDR3nt: TGTGCCAGCAGCCCGTGGGGGGGGACTGAAGAGCAGTACTTC
CDR3aa: CASSPWGGTEEQYF
abundance: -
d_gene: TRBD2
v_gene: TRBV9
j_gene: TRBJ2-5

CDR3nt: TGTGCCAGCAAAGGAGGGGGGGGGAACTATGGCTACACCTTC
CDR3aa: CASKGGGGNYGYTF
abundance: -
d_gene: -
v_gene: TRBV27
j_gene: TRBJ1-2

CDR3nt: TGTGCCATCGAGGAACCGCTCAATTCACCCCTCCACTTT
CDR3aa: CAIEEPLNSPLHF
abundance: -
d_gene: -
v_gene: TRBV10-3
j_gene: TRBJ1-6

CDR3nt: TGTGCCAGCAGTTTATACGCTGAGGGAGCCATAGAATCCTACGAGCAGTACTTC
CDR3aa: CASSLYAEGAIESYEQYF
abundance: -
d_gene: -
v_gene: TRBV28
j_gene: TRBJ2-7

CDR3nt: TGTGCCAGCAGCTTGCCGTATAACAGGAGGAACACTGAAGCTTTCTTT
CDR3aa: CASSLPYNRRNTEAFF
abundance: -
d_gene: -
v_gene: TRBV5-6
j_gene: TRBJ1-1

CDR3nt: TGTGCCAGTAGCCCTCGACAGGGAATTTCTAGGTATGGCTACACCTTC
CDR3aa: CASSPRQGISRYGYTF
abundance: -
d_gene: TRBD1
v_gene: TRBV19
j_gene: TRBJ1-2

CDR3nt: TGCAGCGTCTCTCCAGGGATTATAACCTACGAGCAGTACTTC
CDR3aa: CSVSPGIITYEQYF
abundance: once
d_gene: -
v_gene: TRBV29-1
j_gene: TRBJ2-7

CDR3nt: TGTGCCTGGAGTCGGGAATCAAGCGGGACCTATGGCTACACCTTC
CDR3aa: CAWSRESSGTYGYTF
abundance: -
d_gene: -
v_gene: TRBV30
j_gene: TRBJ1-2

CDR3nt: TGTGCCAGCAGCCTTGGACAGTTCTACGAGCAGTACTTC
CDR3aa: CASSLGQFYEQYF
abundance: -
d_gene: -
v_gene: TRBV5-6
j_gene: TRBJ2-7

CDR3nt: TGTGCCTGGAGTGTCGGGGAACTCCTTTCCAATGGCTACACCTTC
CDR3aa: CAWSVGELLSNGYTF
abundance: -
d_gene: -
v_gene: TRBV30
j_gene: TRBJ1-2

CDR3nt: TGTGCCAGCAGCTCCTCTAGCGGGGTGGCCTACGAGCAGTACTTC
CDR3aa: CASSSSSGVAYEQYF
abundance: few
d_gene: TRBD2
v_gene: TRBV7-9
j_gene: TRBJ2-7

CDR3nt: TGTGCCAGCAGCGATACAGGGGCCGGGGAGCTGTTTTTT
CDR3aa: CASSDTGAGELFF
abundance: -
d_gene: TRBD1
v_gene: TRBV9
j_gene: TRBJ2-2

CDR3nt: TGTGCCAGCAGTGCCAGGGACAGGGGGCGCGAGGGCTACACCTTC
CDR3aa: CASSARDRGREGYTF
abundance: -
d_gene: TRBD1
v_gene: TRBV27
j_gene: TRBJ1-2

CDR3nt: TGTGCCAGCAGCCAAGAGAGTTTTAGACCGCGAGGCGGAAACACCATATATTTT
CDR3aa: CASSQESFRPRGGNTIYF
abundance: -
d_gene: -
v_gene: TRBV4-2
j_gene: TRBJ1-3

CDR3nt: TGTGCCAGCAGTGAAACAGGGGTTATATACAATGAGCAGTTCTTC
CDR3aa: CASSETGVIYNEQFF
abundance: -
d_gene: TRBD1
v_gene: TRBV27
j_gene: TRBJ2-1

CDR3nt: TGTGCCAGCAGCTCCTGGCCGAACTCACCCCTCCACTTT
CDR3aa: CASSSWPNSPLHF
abundance: -
d_gene: -
v_gene: TRBV5-6
j_gene: TRBJ1-6

CDR3nt: TGTGCCAGCAGCGTACACGGGGTAGGGTGGAAAAAACTGTTTTTT
CDR3aa: CASSVHGVGWKKLFF
abundance: -
d_gene: -
v_gene: TRBV7-2
j_gene: TRBJ1-4

CDR3nt: TGTGCCAGCAGCTTATCGCCTGGCAGCTCCTACGAGCAGTACTTC
CDR3aa: CASSLSPGSSYEQYF
abundance: few
d_gene: -
v_gene: TRBV7-9
j_gene: TRBJ2-7

CDR3nt: TGTGCCAGCAGTTTCTACCCAACTGCCTTCTACGAGCAGTACTTC
CDR3aa: CASSFYPTAFYEQYF
abundance: -
d_gene: -
v_gene: TRBV27
j_gene: TRBJ2-7

CDR3nt: TGTGCCAGCAGCTCGAGGCCCGGGACTCGTTTAGATACGCAGTATTTT
CDR3aa: CASSSRPGTRLDTQYF
abundance: -
d_gene: -
v_gene: TRBV7-9
j_gene: TRBJ2-3

CDR3nt: TGTGCCAGCAGCTTATTGGCCGGGATCACTGAAGCTTTCTTT
CDR3aa: CASSLLAGITEAFF
abundance: few
d_gene: -
v_gene: TRBV7-8
j_gene: TRBJ1-1

CDR3nt: TGTGCCAGCAGTTTCACAGGGGAGAGCTACGAGCAGTACTTC
CDR3aa: CASSFTGESYEQYF
abundance: -
d_gene: TRBD1
v_gene: TRBV27
j_gene: TRBJ2-7

CDR3nt: TGTGCCAGTAGTCCAGAGGACAGGGCTGGAAACACCATATATTTT
CDR3aa: CASSPEDRAGNTIYF
abundance: few
d_gene: TRBD1
v_gene: TRBV19
j_gene: TRBJ1-3

CDR3nt: TGCGCCAGTCGAAGCGATTACGAGCAGTACTTC
CDR3aa: CASRSDYEQYF
abundance: -
d_gene: -
v_gene: TRBV10-2
j_gene: TRBJ2-7

CDR3nt: TGTGCCAGCAGAGGCTGGACAGGGGATCTCTGGGAGCAGTACTTC
CDR3aa: CASRGWTGDLWEQYF
abundance: -
d_gene: TRBD1
v_gene: TRBV28
j_gene: TRBJ2-5

CDR3nt: TGCGCCAGCAGCCCCCTAGACTGGACAGAGGGCTATGGCTACACCTTC
CDR3aa: CASSPLDWTEGYGYTF
abundance: -
d_gene: -
v_gene: TRBV4-3
j_gene: TRBJ1-2

CDR3nt: TGTGCCAGCAACCATGCCGGGACTCTCTCCTACAATGAGCAGTTCTTC
CDR3aa: CASNHAGTLSYNEQFF
abundance: -
d_gene: -
v_gene: TRBV28
j_gene: TRBJ2-1

CDR3nt: TGTGCCAGCAGGGAGACAGGATTGAACACTGAAGCTTTCTTT
CDR3aa: CASRETGLNTEAFF
abundance: once
d_gene: -
v_gene: TRBV6-4
j_gene: TRBJ1-1

CDR3nt: TGTGCCAGCTCCGGGTCCCAGACGCTTTACGAGCAGTACTTC
CDR3aa: CASSGSQTLYEQYF
abundance: -
d_gene: -
v_gene: TRBV28
j_gene: TRBJ2-7

CDR3nt: TGTGCCACCCTCGGGGACACCCAGGAGCAGTTCTTC
CDR3aa: CATLGDTQEQFF
abundance: -
d_gene: -
v_gene: TRBV19
j_gene: TRBJ2-1

CDR3nt: TGTGCCACCAGCAGAGGTGGCAAGGGGGACTCCTACGAGCAGTACTTC
CDR3aa: CATSRGGKGDSYEQYF
abundance: -
d_gene: -
v_gene: TRBV15
j_gene: TRBJ2-7

CDR3nt: TGTGCCAGTAGACAGCTCGGCGAACCGAACACTGAAGCTTTCTTT
CDR3aa: CASRQLGEPNTEAFF
abundance: once
d_gene: -
v_gene: TRBV19
j_gene: TRBJ1-1

CDR3nt: TGTGCCAGCAGTTTAATGGTCGCAGCGGCCCATTATGGCTACACCTTC
CDR3aa: CASSLMVAAAHYGYTF
abundance: -
d_gene: -
v_gene: TRBV28
j_gene: TRBJ1-2

CDR3nt: TGCGCCAGCAGCCCCTACGAAGGCCCGCTAGCGGGGATCCAAGAGACCCAGTACTTC
CDR3aa: CASSPYEGPLAGIQETQYF
abundance: -
d_gene: TRBD2
v_gene: TRBV4-3
j_gene: TRBJ2-5